These 12 T cell receptor beta chains were all obtained from the same sample, sequenced in a study of neurological immune-mediated disorders. TCRdb passed the 5' RACE reads through MiXCR, listing each CDR3 protein once. Of around 130,000 distinct CDR3 sequences listed, roughly 3.2% are singletons. The source material was PBMCs. Receptor source: a woman in her 30s with multiple sclerosis.

This clonotype was picked up many times. The chain carries TRBV14 and TRBJ2-7, with 9 bases matching TRBD1. The CDR3 extends over 15 amino acids. Germline V gene lookup returns CDR1 SGHDN and CDR2 FVKESK. The ends lost 2 bases at V and 6 bases at J; junction bases unmatched: 8. The CDR3 is CASSQRRDRESEQYF. The CDR3 DNA sequence: TGTGCCAGCAGCCAACGGCGGGACAGGGAGAGCGAGCAGTACTTC.

This clonotype occurred many times. The chain links TRBV7-9 to TRBJ1-2; D not certain. Deletions cut 2 bases from V and 8 bases from J, with 21 bases between. The germline CDR1 and CDR2 sequences are SEHNR and FQNEAQ (reference sequence). The CDR3 is made up of 16 amino acids. In nucleotides, the CDR3 is TGTGCCAGCAGCTTATCCGCCTTGTTTGCGGTTGGGGGCTACACCTTC. It encodes CASSLSALFAVGGYTF. Combining the CDR3 with reference TRBV7-9 and TRBJ1-2 gives the whole variable domain DTGVSQNPRHKITKRGQNVTFRCDPISEHNRLYWYRQTLGQGPEFLTYFQNEAQLEKSRLLSDRFSAERPKGSFSTLEIQRTEQGDSAMYLCASSLSALFAVGGYTFGSGTRLTVV.

The table lists this clonotype with many counts. This chain joins TRBV29-1 and TRBJ2-1, with D maybe TRBD1 (6 bases). CDR1 SQVTM and CDR2 ANQGSEA come from the germline V gene. The CDR3 runs to 12 residues. With 2 bases removed from V and 10 bases from J, the gap between germline ends came to 12 bases. The CDR3 sequence: CSVEKGVREQFF. CDR3 in DNA: TGCAGCGTTGAAAAGGGGGTACGGGAGCAGTTCTTC.

Comments on this clonotype: With a much larger clone just one base away, this may be a read error. V and J are TRBV9 and TRBJ2-3, with 9 bases identical to TRBD2. This CDR3 contains 15 residues. Germline trimming cut 4 bases from V and 5 bases from J; bases unmatched to any gene: 8. CDR1 SGDLS and CDR2 YYNGEE come from the germline V gene. DNA of the CDR3: TGTGCCAGCAGCCACCGGGCGGGAGGGTTAGATACGCAGTATTTT. This sequence encodes CASSHRAGGLDTQYF.

This clonotype has ten or more counts. The chain couples TRBV29-1 to TRBJ1-1; unclear D gene. CDR1 SQVTM and CDR2 ANQGSEA come from the germline V gene. The length of the CDR3 is 14 residues. V lost 7 bases and J 3 bases, leaving 18 bases between the germline ends. CDR3 in DNA: TGCAGCGGTGGCCTATCCGGTGGGTACACTGAAGCTTTCTTT. Its protein is CSGGLSGGYTEAFF.

A few counts support this clonotype. The chain joins TRBV20-1 to TRBJ1-1, with D possibly TRBD1 on 5 matching bases. CDR1 is DFQATT and CDR2 is SNEGSKA in the germline V gene (reference sequence). The CDR3 has 14 residues. Trimming cost V 1 base and J 6 bases, with 15 bases left between them. The CDR3 loop reads CSARAGGKTAEAFF. In nucleotides, the CDR3 is TGCAGTGCTAGAGCGGGGGGAAAAACGGCTGAAGCTTTCTTT.

The rearrangement joins TRBV5-6 to TRBJ2-1, with 10 bases lining up with TRBD1. Germline assignment: CDR1 SGHDT and CDR2 YYEEEE. The CDR3 totals 16 residues. Trimming cost V 4 bases and J 7 bases; bases outside gene matches: 11. The CDR3 nucleotides are TGTGCCAGCAGCGATTTGACAGGGGGCTTCTGGAATGAGCAGTTCTTC. As protein: CASSDLTGGFWNEQFF.

Regarding this clonotype: A clone one base away is much larger, so this may be a read error. The chain combines TRBV4-1 with TRBJ1-1; D is unclear. Germline CDR1 reads MGHRA; CDR2 reads YSYEKL. CDR3 size: 15 residues. CDR3 residues: CASSQVGQLNSEAFF. CDR3 bases: TGCGCCAGCAGCCAAGTAGGTCAGCTGAACTCTGAAGCTTTCTTT.

This clonotype was seen at least ten times. This rearrangement joins TRBV5-1 to TRBJ1-1; D is unresolved. Per germline, CDR1 SGHRS and CDR2 YFSETQ. The CDR3 is 13 residues long. V was clipped by 0 bases and J by 5 bases, with 8 bases between them. The CDR3, as DNA: TGCGCCAGCAGCTTGGCAAGGGAAACTGAAGCTTTCTTT. Translating it yields CASSLARETEAFF.

This clonotype was seen more than once but under ten times. The V call is TRBV5-6, the J call TRBJ1-1, with D maybe TRBD1 (5 bases). V was cut by 2 bases and J by 6 bases, with 14 bases left in between. CDR1 SGHDT and CDR2 YYEEEE come from the germline V gene. CDR3 size: 14 residues. The CDR3 DNA follows: TGTGCCAGCAGCTTAAACAGGTTAGGCGCTGAAGCTTTCTTT. Its translation: CASSLNRLGAEAFF.

This clonotype was seen many times. The V gene is TRBV20-1, the J gene TRBJ2-3, with 9 nucleotides matching TRBD1. V dropped 4 bases and J dropped 3; count of bases not matched to a gene: 2. The germline V gene encodes CDR1 DFQATT and CDR2 SNEGSKA (reference sequence). This CDR3 spans 13 amino acids. The CDR3 region is CSAMGQGTDTQYF. CDR3 sequence (DNA): TGCAGTGCTATGGGACAGGGTACAGATACGCAGTATTTT.

In its sample, this clonotype was seen many times. The J gene is TRBJ1-6, the V gene TRBV20-1; tentatively, D is TRBD1 (5 bases). V was shortened by 0 bases and J by 0 bases, with 18 bases between the two germline ends. The CDR3 covers 19 residues. CDR1 DFQATT and CDR2 SNEGSKA come from the germline V gene (reference sequence). This CDR3 reads CSAREGGMKASSYNSPLHF. CDR3 nucleotide sequence: TGCAGTGCTAGAGAGGGGGGGATGAAGGCAAGCTCCTATAATTCACCCCTCCACTTT.